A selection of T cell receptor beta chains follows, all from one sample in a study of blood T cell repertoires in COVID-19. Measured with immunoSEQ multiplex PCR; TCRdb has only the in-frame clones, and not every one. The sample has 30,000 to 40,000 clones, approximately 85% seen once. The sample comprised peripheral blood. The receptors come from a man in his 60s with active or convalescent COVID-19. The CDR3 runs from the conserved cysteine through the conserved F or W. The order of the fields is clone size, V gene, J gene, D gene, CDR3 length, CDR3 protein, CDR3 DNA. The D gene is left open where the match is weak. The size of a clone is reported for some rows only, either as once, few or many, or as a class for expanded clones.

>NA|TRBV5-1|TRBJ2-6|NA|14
CASSLSGGANVLTF
TGCGCCAGCAGCTTGTCGGGTGGGGCCAACGTCCTGACTTTC
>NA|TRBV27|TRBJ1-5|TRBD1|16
CASSPSTGEKNQPQHF
TGTGCCAGCAGTCCCTCGACAGGGGAAAAGAATCAGCCCCAGCATTTT
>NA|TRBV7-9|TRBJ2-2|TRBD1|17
CASSSRVGTGWTGELFF
TGTGCCAGCAGCTCGCGCGTCGGGACAGGGTGGACCGGGGAGCTGTTTTTT
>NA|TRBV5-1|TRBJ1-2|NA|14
CASSQDRPPYGYTF
TGCGCCAGCAGCCAAGACAGACCCCCCTATGGCTACACCTTC
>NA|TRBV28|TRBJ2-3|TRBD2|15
CASSVTGGQGDTQYF
TGTGCCAGCAGTGTGACGGGGGGGCAGGGAGATACGCAGTATTTT
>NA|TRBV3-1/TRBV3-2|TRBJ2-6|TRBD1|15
CASSQTGVGANVLTF
TGTGCCAGCAGCCAGACAGGGGTCGGGGCCAACGTCCTGACTTTC
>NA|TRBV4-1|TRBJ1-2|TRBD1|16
CASSQGDRATNYGYTF
TGCGCCAGCAGCCAGGGGGACAGGGCGACTAACTATGGCTACACCTTC
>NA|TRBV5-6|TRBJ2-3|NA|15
CASSLPGSSTDTQYF
TGTGCCAGCAGCTTGCCGGGGTCTAGCACAGATACGCAGTATTTT
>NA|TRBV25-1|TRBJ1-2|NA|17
CASSDPRGQSPYYGYTF
TGTGCCAGCAGTGACCCCAGGGGCCAGAGTCCCTACTATGGCTACACCTTC
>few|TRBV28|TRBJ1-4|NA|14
CASRMGQGGEKLFF
TGTGCCAGCAGAATGGGACAAGGAGGTGAAAAACTGTTTTTT
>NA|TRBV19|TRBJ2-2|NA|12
CASSILTGELFF
TGTGCCAGTAGTATTCTAACCGGGGAGCTGTTTTTT
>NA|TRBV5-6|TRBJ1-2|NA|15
CASSLRPQGLGGYTF
TGTGCCAGCAGCTTGAGGCCCCAGGGTTTGGGCGGCTACACCTTC
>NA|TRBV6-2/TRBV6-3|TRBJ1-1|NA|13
CASSADTNTEAFF
TGTGCCAGCAGTGCTGATACTAACACTGAAGCTTTCTTT
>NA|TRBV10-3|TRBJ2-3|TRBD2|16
CATKPSGRGDTDTQYF
TGTGCCACCAAGCCTAGCGGGAGAGGGGACACAGATACGCAGTATTTT